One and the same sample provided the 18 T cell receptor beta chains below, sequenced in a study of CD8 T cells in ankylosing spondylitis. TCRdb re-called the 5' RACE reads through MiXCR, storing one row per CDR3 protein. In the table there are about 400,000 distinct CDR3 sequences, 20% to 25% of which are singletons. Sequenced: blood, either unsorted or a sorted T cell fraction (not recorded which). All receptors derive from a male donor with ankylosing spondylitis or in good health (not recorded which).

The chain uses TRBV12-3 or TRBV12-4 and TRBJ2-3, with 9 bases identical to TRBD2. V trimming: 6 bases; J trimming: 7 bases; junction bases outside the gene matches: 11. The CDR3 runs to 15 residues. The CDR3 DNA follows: TGTGCCAGCAGCCCCGGGACTAGCTCGGGGTATACGCAGTATTTT. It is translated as CASSPGTSSGYTQYF.

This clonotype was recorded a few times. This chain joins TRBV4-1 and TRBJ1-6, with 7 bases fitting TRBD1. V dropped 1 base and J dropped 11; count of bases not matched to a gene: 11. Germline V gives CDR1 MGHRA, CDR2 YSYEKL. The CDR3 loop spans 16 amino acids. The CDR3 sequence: CASSQVWQGVGAPLHF. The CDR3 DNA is TGCGCCAGCAGCCAAGTGTGGCAGGGGGTAGGTGCACCCCTCCACTTT.

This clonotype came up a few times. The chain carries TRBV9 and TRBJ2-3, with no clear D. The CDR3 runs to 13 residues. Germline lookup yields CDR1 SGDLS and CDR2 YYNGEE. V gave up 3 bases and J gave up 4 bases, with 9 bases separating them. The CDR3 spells CASSATPPDTQYF. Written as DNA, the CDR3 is TGTGCCAGCAGCGCAACCCCGCCAGATACGCAGTATTTT.

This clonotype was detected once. CDR3 loop: CATGTGGAGELFF. The CDR3 region has the DNA TGTGCCACGGGGACTGGGGGGGCCGGGGAGCTGTTTTTT. V usage is TRBV24-1 and J usage is TRBJ2-2, with 7 nucleotides matching TRBD2. Unmatched junction bases numbered 7, after V lost 10 bases and J lost 6 bases. The length of the CDR3 is 13 residues. Germline V CDR1 and CDR2: KGHDR, SFDVKD.

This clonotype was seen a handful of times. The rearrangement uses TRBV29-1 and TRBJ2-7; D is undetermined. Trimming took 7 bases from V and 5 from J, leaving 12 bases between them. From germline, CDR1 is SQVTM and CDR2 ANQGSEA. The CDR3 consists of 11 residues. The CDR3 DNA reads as TGCAGCGCATTGGATCCCAACGAGCAGTACTTC. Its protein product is CSALDPNEQYF.

CDR3 residues: CASRTAGVTDTQYF. The CDR3 coding sequence is TGTGCCAGCAGAACCGCAGGGGTCACAGATACGCAGTATTTT. V gene TRBV7-9 combines with J gene TRBJ2-3; perhaps TRBD1 as D (6 bases). Germline V lookup: CDR1 SEHNR, CDR2 FQNEAQ (reference sequence). V shed 6 bases and J shed 2 bases, with 12 bases lying between them. This CDR3 has 14 amino acids.

The DNA of the CDR3 is TGCAGTGCTAGAGATACTAGCGGGGCGCTTGCTTCGGGGGAGCAGTACTTC. This gives the protein CSARDTSGALASGEQYF. The chain is built from TRBV20-1 and TRBJ2-7; 10 nucleotides line up with TRBD2. Germline lookup yields CDR1 DFQATT and CDR2 SNEGSKA (reference sequence). This CDR3 region has 17 residues. Trimming took 0 bases from V and 7 from J; bases not matched to a gene: 15.

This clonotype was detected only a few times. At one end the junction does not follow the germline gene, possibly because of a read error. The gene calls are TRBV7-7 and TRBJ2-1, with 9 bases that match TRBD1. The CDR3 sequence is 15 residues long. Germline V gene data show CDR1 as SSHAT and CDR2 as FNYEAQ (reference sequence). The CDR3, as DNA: TGTGCTAGCAGCTTAGGACAGGGGCCCGTCAATGAGCAGTTCTTC. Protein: CASSLGQGPVNEQFF.

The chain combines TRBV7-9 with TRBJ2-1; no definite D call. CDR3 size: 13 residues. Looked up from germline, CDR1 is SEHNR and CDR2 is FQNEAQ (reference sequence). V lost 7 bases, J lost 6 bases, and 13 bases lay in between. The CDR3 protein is CASTLGVGNEQFF. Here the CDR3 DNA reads TGTGCCAGCACTCTTGGAGTCGGCAATGAGCAGTTCTTC.

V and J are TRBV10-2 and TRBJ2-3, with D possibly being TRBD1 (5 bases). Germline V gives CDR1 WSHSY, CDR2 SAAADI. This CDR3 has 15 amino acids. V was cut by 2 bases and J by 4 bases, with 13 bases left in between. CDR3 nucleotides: TGCGCCAGCAGTGAGGGCAGGACAACGGCAGATACGCAGTATTTT. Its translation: CASSEGRTTADTQYF.

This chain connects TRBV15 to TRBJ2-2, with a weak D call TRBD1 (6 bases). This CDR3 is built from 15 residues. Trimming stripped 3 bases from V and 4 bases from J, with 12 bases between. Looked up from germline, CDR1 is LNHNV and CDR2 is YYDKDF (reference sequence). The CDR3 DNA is TGTGCCACCAGCAGGGACACAGGGCGCACCGGGGAGCTGTTTTTT. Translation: CATSRDTGRTGELFF.

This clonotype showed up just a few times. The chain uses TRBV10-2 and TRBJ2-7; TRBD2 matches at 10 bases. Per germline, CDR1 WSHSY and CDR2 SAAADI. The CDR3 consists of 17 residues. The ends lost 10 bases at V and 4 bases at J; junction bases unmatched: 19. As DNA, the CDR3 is TGCGCCACCTTCCCCATGGCTCCGGGACTAGCGTCGTACGAGCAGTACTTC. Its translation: CATFPMAPGLASYEQYF.

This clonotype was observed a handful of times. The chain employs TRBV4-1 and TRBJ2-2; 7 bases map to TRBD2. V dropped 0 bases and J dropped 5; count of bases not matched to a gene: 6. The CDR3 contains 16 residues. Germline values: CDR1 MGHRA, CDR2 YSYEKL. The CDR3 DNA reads TGCGCCAGCAGCCAAGATCTCGGACTAGAGACCGGGGAGCTGTTTTTT. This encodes CASSQDLGLETGELFF.

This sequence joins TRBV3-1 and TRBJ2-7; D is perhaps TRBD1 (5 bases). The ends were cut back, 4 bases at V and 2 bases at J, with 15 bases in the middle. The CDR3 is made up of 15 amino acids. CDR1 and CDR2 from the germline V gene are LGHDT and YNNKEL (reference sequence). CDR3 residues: CASSPGRVPPYEQYF. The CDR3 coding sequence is TGTGCCAGCAGCCCAGGCAGGGTACCCCCCTACGAGCAGTACTTC.

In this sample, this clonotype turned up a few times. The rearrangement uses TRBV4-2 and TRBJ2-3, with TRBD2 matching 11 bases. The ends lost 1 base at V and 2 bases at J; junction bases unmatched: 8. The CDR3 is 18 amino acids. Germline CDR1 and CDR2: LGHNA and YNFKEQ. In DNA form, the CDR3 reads TGTGCCAGCAGCCAAGCCTTTGGGACTAGCGGATACACAGATACGCAGTATTTT. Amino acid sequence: CASSQAFGTSGYTDTQYF.

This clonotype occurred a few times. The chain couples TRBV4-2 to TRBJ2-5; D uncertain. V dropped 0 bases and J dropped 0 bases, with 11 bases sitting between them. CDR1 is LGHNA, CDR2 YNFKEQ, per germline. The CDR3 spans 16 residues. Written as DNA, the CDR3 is TGTGCCAGCAGCCAAGATTACCGGACCGACCAAGAGACCCAGTACTTC. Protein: CASSQDYRTDQETQYF.

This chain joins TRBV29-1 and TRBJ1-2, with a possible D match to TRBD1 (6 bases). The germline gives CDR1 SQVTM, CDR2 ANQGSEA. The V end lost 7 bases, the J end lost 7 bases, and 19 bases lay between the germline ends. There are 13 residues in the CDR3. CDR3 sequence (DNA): TGCAGCGCCAGGGCCGGACAGTCTGGTGGCTACACCTTC. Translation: CSARAGQSGGYTF.

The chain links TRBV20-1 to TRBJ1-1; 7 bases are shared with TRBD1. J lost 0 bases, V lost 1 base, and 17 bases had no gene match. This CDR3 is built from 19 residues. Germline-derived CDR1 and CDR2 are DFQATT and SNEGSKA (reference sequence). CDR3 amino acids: CSARANYDRAKIMNTEAFF. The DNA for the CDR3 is TGCAGTGCTAGAGCCAACTATGACAGGGCGAAGATTATGAACACTGAAGCTTTCTTT.